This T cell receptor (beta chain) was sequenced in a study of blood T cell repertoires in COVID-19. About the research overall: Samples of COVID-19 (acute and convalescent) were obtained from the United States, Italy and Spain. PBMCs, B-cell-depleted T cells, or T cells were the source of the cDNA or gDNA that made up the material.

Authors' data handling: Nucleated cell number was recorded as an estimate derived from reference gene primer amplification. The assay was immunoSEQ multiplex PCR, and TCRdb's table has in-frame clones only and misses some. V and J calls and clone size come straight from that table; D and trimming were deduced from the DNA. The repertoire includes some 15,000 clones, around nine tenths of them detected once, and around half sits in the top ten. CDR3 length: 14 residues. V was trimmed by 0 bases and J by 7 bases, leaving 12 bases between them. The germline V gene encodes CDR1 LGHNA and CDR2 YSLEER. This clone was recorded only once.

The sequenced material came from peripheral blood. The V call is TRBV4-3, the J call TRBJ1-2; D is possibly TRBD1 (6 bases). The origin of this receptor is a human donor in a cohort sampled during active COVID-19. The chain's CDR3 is CASSQERVRGGYTF. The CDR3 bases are TGCGCCAGCAGCCAAGAGAGGGTCAGGGGTGGCTACACCTTC.